Here is one T cell receptor (beta chain) with its context. No antigen is known for it. The entry originates in a study of T cell responses to AZD1222 COVID-19 vaccine. Study-level background: Recipients boosted at about 4 weeks or about 12 weeks are pooled. General study points: Spike-specific TCR breadth and depth rose after two AZD1222 doses. White British people made up most donors, females outnumbered males, and clonal diversity was possibly underestimated. None of the repertoires were sampled until the peak T cell response had passed.

The CDR3 is made up of 13 amino acids. Per germline, CDR1 GTSNPN and CDR2 SVGIG (reference sequence). Trimming stripped 0 bases from V and 8 bases from J, with 13 bases between. Profiling relied on immunoSEQ multiplex PCR, and the TCRdb table lists in-frame clones only, not all of them. This table has 110,000 or so clones, roughly nine tenths appearing once. The V and J genes are TRBV30 and TRBJ1-1; D is possibly TRBD1 (6 bases). The sequencing used peripheral blood, collected on day 0 of AZD1222 vaccination. This clonotype was sampled from an adult in good health. The CDR3 DNA reads TGTGCCTGGAGTGTAGGGGAGGGGGTCGAAGCTTTCTTT. This codes for CAWSVGEGVEAFF. The entire variable domain, with the rest obtained from reference TRBV30 and TRBJ1-1, is as follows: SQTIHQWPATLVQPVGSPLSLECTVEGTSNPNLYWYRQAAGRGLQLLFYSVGIGQISSEVPQNLSASRPQDRQFILSSKKLLLSDSGFYLCAWSVGEGVEAFFGQGTRLTVV.